Presented here are 32 T cell receptor beta chains from one specimen sequenced in a study of cytomegalovirus exposure and HLA in healthy donors. Vbeta (60) and Jbeta (13) primers were used in the PCR. Using immunoSEQ multiplex PCR, the repertoire was profiled, and TCRdb retains in-frame clones only, with some absent. The data contain approximately 150,000 clones, around 72% of them singletons. Source material: PBMCs. These receptors all come from a man aged 50 to 60 in good health and CMV-seronegative.

The gene calls are TRBV28 and TRBJ1-4, with 8 bases identical to TRBD1. With 6 bases clipped from V and 0 bases from J, the junction kept 3 bases outside the gene matches. CDR1 and CDR2 (germline): MDHEN, SYDVKM. There are 15 residues in the CDR3. The CDR3 spells CASSQQGATNEKLFF. CDR3 bases: TGTGCCAGCAGCCAACAGGGGGCAACTAATGAAAAACTGTTTTTT.

This clone was seen a handful of times. V and J are TRBV2 and TRBJ2-7, with 10 positions matching TRBD1. The CDR3 covers 15 residues. V lost 4 bases and J lost 5; bases outside the gene matches: 8. Germline loops: CDR1 SNHLY, CDR2 FYNNEI. CDR3 in DNA: TGTGCCAGCAGTGGCCTGGACAGGGGGAGAGACGAGCAGTACTTC. Amino acids: CASSGLDRGRDEQYF.

In its sample, this clone was seen once. The chain recombines TRBV21-1 with TRBJ1-6. TRBV21-1 is an annotated pseudogene. The CDR3 runs to 15 residues. The chain's CDR3 is CASSKGGGRGSPLHF. CDR3 coding DNA: TGTGCCAGCAGCAAAGGCGGGGGCAGGGGTTCACCCCTCCACTTT.

V gene TRBV5-1 combines with J gene TRBJ2-7; 8 bases fit TRBD2. V dropped 4 bases and J dropped 0; count of bases not matched to a gene: 6. Germline CDR1 is SGHRS and CDR2 is YFSETQ. The length of the CDR3 is 15 residues. CDR3 in amino acids: CASSVLAGDSYEQYF. CDR3 nucleotides: TGCGCCAGCAGCGTGCTAGCGGGTGACTCCTACGAGCAGTACTTC.

The chain has TRBV4-2 and TRBJ1-1, with 8 positions matching TRBD1. Germline V gives CDR1 LGHNA, CDR2 YNFKEQ. The CDR3 covers 15 residues. J was trimmed by 2 bases and V by 6 bases; bases with no gene match: 8. CDR3 in DNA: TGTGCCAGCAGGCTACTTGCAGGGGGCAACACTGAAGCTTTCTTT. Translating gives CASRLLAGGNTEAFF.

The chain combines TRBV19 with TRBJ2-7; weak D call: TRBD2 (5 bases). This CDR3 comprises 18 residues. Germline V lookup: CDR1 LNHDA, CDR2 SQIVND (reference sequence). V lost 8 bases and J 0 bases, leaving 26 bases between the germline ends. CDR3 residues: CASPPKEASSLISYEQYF. CDR3 DNA sequence: TGTGCCAGTCCGCCTAAAGAGGCTAGCAGCCTTATCTCCTACGAGCAGTACTTC.

V is TRBV25-1 and J is TRBJ2-1; 10 positions agree with TRBD2. Germline V gene data show CDR1 as MGHDK and CDR2 as SYGVNS. CDR3 length: 15 residues. The V gene end was trimmed by 4 bases and the J gene end by 8 bases; junction bases not matched to a gene: 8. CDR3 amino acids: CASSVKSGGGYEQFF. The CDR3 DNA is TGTGCCAGCAGTGTAAAGAGCGGGGGGGGCTATGAGCAGTTCTTC.

This clone was counted only a few times. The rearrangement uses TRBV7-2 and TRBJ2-7; D ambiguous. The ends were cut back, 5 bases at V and 1 base at J, with 6 bases in the middle. CDR1 is SGHTA and CDR2 is FQGNSA in the germline V gene. The CDR3 runs to 12 residues. The CDR3 DNA is TGTGCCAGCAGCCCTACTTCCTACGAGCAGTACTTC. Amino acid sequence: CASSPTSYEQYF.

The V call is TRBV4-2, the J call TRBJ2-5; TRBD2 matches at 8 bases. The CDR3 contains 17 residues. Germline loops: CDR1 LGHNA, CDR2 YNFKEQ. The trim removed 0 bases at V and 6 bases at J, leaving 12 bases unmatched. CDR3 coding DNA: TGTGCCAGCAGCCAAGAGAGAGCGGGGGACCTCAAGAAGACCCAGTACTTC. Translating it yields CASSQERAGDLKKTQYF.

This clone was seen a single time. The V gene is TRBV19, the J gene TRBJ2-2; a weak D match, TRBD1 (8 bases). The CDR3 runs 15 residues. From germline, CDR1 is LNHDA and CDR2 SQIVND (reference sequence). The V gene lost 5 bases and the J gene lost 6 bases, with 16 bases spanning the gap. This CDR3 is CASSLWTGRAGELFF. CDR3 sequence (DNA): TGTGCCAGTAGTCTATGGACAGGGAGGGCCGGGGAGCTGTTTTTT.

The chain employs TRBV7-2 and TRBJ1-1; D unresolved. Trimming cost V 3 bases and J 5 bases, with 13 bases left between them. Germline loops: CDR1 SGHTA, CDR2 FQGNSA. The CDR3 is 14 residues long. In DNA, the CDR3 is TGTGCCAGCAGCTTCCATCGCGGAACGACTGAAGCTTTCTTT. This translates into CASSFHRGTTEAFF.

This clone has only a few counts. The V and J genes are TRBV7-2 and TRBJ2-2, with D unresolved. The CDR3 consists of 18 residues. CDR1 SGHTA and CDR2 FQGNSA come from the germline V gene. The germline V and J ends were trimmed by 5 bases and 0 bases, with 19 bases remaining between them. The CDR3, as DNA: TGTGCCAGCAGCCGCTCGCTTTATTGGTCAGCGAACACCGGGGAGCTGTTTTTT. It encodes CASSRSLYWSANTGELFF.

The chain has TRBV11-2 and TRBJ2-3, with unresolved D. The germline V and J ends were trimmed by 5 bases and 3 bases, with 12 bases remaining between them. Germline lookup yields CDR1 SGHAT and CDR2 FQNNGV. The CDR3 totals 14 residues. The CDR3 nucleotides are TGTGCCAGCAGCCTCTGGCTGGTGACAGATACGCAGTATTTT. Translating gives CASSLWLVTDTQYF.

This clone has just one count. This sequence joins TRBV5-4 and TRBJ1-2; possibly TRBD1 for D (6 bases). The germline V and J ends were trimmed by 0 bases and 4 bases, with 7 bases remaining between them. The CDR3 spans 13 residues. Germline-derived CDR1 and CDR2 are SGHNT and YYREEE (reference sequence). The CDR3 is CASSLVGAYGYTF. The CDR3 coding sequence is TGTGCCAGCAGCTTGGTGGGGGCCTATGGCTACACCTTC.

This clone has a handful of counts. The CDR3, as DNA: TGTGCCAGCAGTGATGGCGGGGGTTCCCTGGAAGCTTTCTTT. Protein sequence: CASSDGGGSLEAFF. The V gene is TRBV25-1, the J gene TRBJ1-1; the D gene is possibly TRBD1 (5 bases). CDR1 MGHDK and CDR2 SYGVNS come from the germline V gene. The CDR3 consists of 14 residues. V was cut by 3 bases and J by 8 bases, with 16 bases left in between.

This CDR3 reads CASSSLSGTGLLYGYTF. CDR3 nucleotide sequence: TGTGCCAGCAGTTCGCTCTCCGGGACAGGGCTCCTTTATGGCTACACCTTC. V usage is TRBV28 and J usage is TRBJ1-2; 9 bases align to TRBD1. The V gene end was trimmed by 4 bases and the J gene end by 5 bases; junction bases not matched to a gene: 14. The CDR3 contains 17 residues. Germline assignment: CDR1 MDHEN and CDR2 SYDVKM.

The chain combines TRBV4-1 with TRBJ2-7, with D perhaps matching TRBD1 (6 bases). V was pared by 1 base and J by 4 bases, with 17 bases between. The germline gives CDR1 MGHRA, CDR2 YSYEKL. The CDR3 consists of 16 residues. Written as DNA, the CDR3 is TGCGCCAGCAGCCAAGGGCAGGGGTTTACCCCATACGAGCAGTACTTC. Translation gives CASSQGQGFTPYEQYF.

This clone was found a few times. The CDR3 loop reads CASSRNYRTDTQYF. CDR3 in DNA: TGTGCCAGCAGCCGGAATTACAGGACAGATACGCAGTATTTT. The V gene is TRBV7-3, the J gene TRBJ2-3, with a weak D call TRBD1 (5 bases). V was clipped by 5 bases and J by 3 bases, with 12 bases between them. Germline V lookup: CDR1 SGHTA, CDR2 FQGTGA. The length of the CDR3 is 14 residues.

CDR3 DNA sequence: TGTGCCAGCAGTTTCGCCGGGGAGCTGTTTTTT. This encodes CASSFAGELFF. The gene calls are TRBV27 and TRBJ2-2; no definite D call. The V gene lost 3 bases and the J gene lost 6 bases, with 2 bases spanning the gap. There are 11 residues in the CDR3. Germline-derived CDR1 and CDR2 are MNHEY and SMNVEV (reference sequence).

This clone showed up just once. The J gene is TRBJ1-2, the V gene TRBV5-4; 12 bases match TRBD1. CDR3 length: 16 amino acids. V shed 0 bases, J shed 1 base, and the junction held 1 base outside the gene matches. Germline V lookup: CDR1 SGHNT, CDR2 YYREEE (reference sequence). This CDR3 is CASSLGDRGHNYGYTF. The CDR3 region has the DNA TGTGCCAGCAGCTTGGGGGACAGGGGGCATAACTATGGCTACACCTTC.

The rearrangement links TRBV5-1 to TRBJ2-1, with TRBD1 identical over 7 bases. The CDR3 covers 19 residues. CDR1 is SGHRS and CDR2 is YFSETQ in the germline V gene. The ends lost 5 bases at V and 3 bases at J; junction bases unmatched: 20. The CDR3 sequence is CASRNTGQRPAALYNEQFF. The CDR3 DNA reads TGCGCCAGCAGAAATACGGGACAGCGCCCCGCCGCCCTCTACAATGAGCAGTTCTTC.

The chain joins TRBV6-6 to TRBJ2-7; 7 bases are a match to TRBD1. The CDR3 runs to 13 residues. Germline values: CDR1 MNHNY, CDR2 SVGAGI (reference sequence). Trimming at V came to 6 bases and at J to 4 bases, leaving 6 bases not matched to a gene. CDR3 amino acids: CASSLGQKYEQYF. CDR3 in DNA: TGTGCCAGCAGCCTGGGACAGAAATACGAGCAGTACTTC.

The table lists this clone with a few counts. The V gene is TRBV7-9, the J gene TRBJ1-1, with D maybe TRBD1 (6 bases). This CDR3 spans 16 amino acids. The V end was cut by 5 bases, the J end by 5 bases, with 21 bases between. Germline CDR1 and CDR2: SEHNR and FQNEAQ (reference sequence). CDR3 DNA sequence: TGTGCCAGCAGCCCTACGACATGGGGAGGGGGGACTGAAGCTTTCTTT. Its translation: CASSPTTWGGGTEAFF.

This clone was seen once. The chain uses TRBV7-9 and TRBJ1-2; 9 nucleotides agree with TRBD1. The V segment lost 5 bases and the J segment 6 bases; nucleotides outside the gene matches: 7. CDR1 is SEHNR and CDR2 is FQNEAQ in the germline V gene (reference sequence). The CDR3 consists of 14 residues. The CDR3 DNA reads as TGTGCCAGCAGCAACTCAGGGACAGGGAATGGCTACACCTTC. Its protein product is CASSNSGTGNGYTF.

In regard to this clone: An end of the junction does not agree with germline; a read error may underlie this. J is TRBJ2-7 and V is TRBV2, with 7 bases aligning to TRBD2. The CDR3 has 14 amino acids. Per the germline V gene, CDR1 is SNHLY and CDR2 is FYNNEI. The CDR3: CASRPAGVYYAQYF. In nucleotides, the CDR3 is TGTGCCAGCAGGCCGGCGGGGGTTTACTACGCGCAGTACTTC.

This chain connects TRBV27 to TRBJ1-1; no reliable D call. Germline CDR1 is MNHEY and CDR2 is SMNVEV (reference sequence). The CDR3 extends over 14 amino acids. V lost 1 base and J 1 base, leaving 7 bases between the germline ends. The CDR3 DNA reads as TGTGCCAGCAGTTTATTGTACAAGAACACTGAAGCTTTCTTT. Its translation: CASSLLYKNTEAFF.

The chain recombines TRBV6-5 with TRBJ1-6; 8 bases match TRBD1. The junction had 1 base not matched to a gene; V was cut back by 1 base and J by 5 bases. Germline assignment: CDR1 MNHEY and CDR2 SVGAGI. The CDR3 consists of 15 residues. The CDR3 here is CASSYLDRDNSPLHF. The DNA for the CDR3 is TGTGCCAGCAGTTACTTGGACAGGGATAATTCACCCCTCCACTTT.

This clone appeared a few times. This chain connects TRBV18 to TRBJ2-7; D gene unclear. The CDR3 is 13 amino acids. Germline CDR1 and CDR2: KGHSH and LQKENI. Trimming stripped 5 bases from V and 3 bases from J, with 11 bases between. CDR3 sequence reads: CASSNQVDYEQYF. The CDR3 DNA is TGTGCCAGCTCAAACCAGGTCGACTACGAGCAGTACTTC.

This clone was detected only a few times. This chain connects TRBV2 to TRBJ1-5; the D is unclear. V lost 3 bases and J lost 4, with 10 bases in between. The CDR3 extends over 14 amino acids. Germline values: CDR1 SNHLY, CDR2 FYNNEI. In DNA form, the CDR3 reads TGTGCCAGCAGTGACGCGGCTTCGAATCAGCCCCAGCATTTT. Its protein is CASSDAASNQPQHF.

The chain is built from TRBV5-4 and TRBJ2-2, with 7 bases fitting TRBD1. V lost 6 bases to trimming and J lost 5 bases; unmatched junction nucleotides: 4. This CDR3 spans 13 amino acids. Per the germline V gene, CDR1 is SGHNT and CDR2 is YYREEE (reference sequence). The CDR3 region is CASNAQGTGELFF. DNA for the CDR3: TGTGCCAGCAACGCACAGGGGACCGGGGAGCTGTTTTTT. The whole variable domain, remainder taken from reference TRBV5-4 and TRBJ2-2, is ETGVTQSPTHLIKTRGQQVTLRCSSQSGHNTVSWYQQALGQGPQFIFQYYREEENGRGNFPPRFSGLQFPNYSSELNVNALELDDSALYLCASNAQGTGELFFGEGSRLTVL.

This clone occurred a few times. The CDR3 nucleotides read TGTGCCAGCAGCGTAGAAGGAGGGGCTGGAAACACCATATATTTT. Encoded protein: CASSVEGGAGNTIYF. The genes are TRBV9 and TRBJ1-3; TRBD1 might be the D (5 bases). The CDR3 is 15 residues long. Germline assignment: CDR1 SGDLS and CDR2 YYNGEE. V was trimmed by 0 bases and J by 2 bases, leaving 9 bases between them.

The chain recombines TRBV18 with TRBJ2-7; tentative D call: TRBD2 (5 bases). Germline values: CDR1 KGHSH, CDR2 LQKENI. This CDR3 has 14 amino acids. V lost 3 bases, J lost 4 bases, and 13 bases lay in between. CDR3 in amino acids: CASSPLTGEYEQYF. In DNA form, the CDR3 reads TGTGCCAGCTCACCGTTGACCGGGGAATACGAGCAGTACTTC.